The clone carrying this T cell receptor (beta chain) was recorded a few times. These data belong to a study of blood T cell repertoires in COVID-19. From germline, CDR1 is LGHNA and CDR2 YSLEER. The CDR3 totals 17 residues. The V gene end was trimmed by 4 bases and the J gene end by 2 bases; junction bases not matched to a gene: 10. Using immunoSEQ multiplex PCR, the repertoire was profiled, and TCRdb retains in-frame clones only, with some absent. The sample lists around 240,000 clones; more than 75% were seen once. The sample taken for sequencing was peripheral blood. This TCR came from a woman in her thirties who had recovered from COVID-19. The rearrangement links TRBV4-3 to TRBJ1-2; the match to TRBD1 covers 10 bases. This chain's CDR3 is CASSLTAAGQGNYGYTF. The CDR3 bases are TGCGCCAGCAGCCTAACGGCCGCGGGACAGGGGAACTATGGCTACACCTTC.